This entry lists 15 T cell receptor beta chains sequenced from one sample in a study of blood T cell repertoires in COVID-19 (dated by TCRdb to 2018 to 2020). Library preparation was by the immunoSEQ multiplex PCR assay. TCRdb stores this immuneACCESS table with in-frame sequences only. Part of the clones is absent; in the studies checked, under half of the shortfall reflects unresolved V genes, and no reason is known for the rest. The table for this sample lists roughly 260,000 clones; more than 75% of them were counted only once. The ten largest make up over 2% of the sample. What was sequenced was peripheral blood. These receptors all come from a woman aged 50 to 65 with acute or convalescent COVID-19.

This chain joins TRBV5-1 and TRBJ1-1; D is unresolved. The CDR3 extends over 13 amino acids. The germline V gene has CDR1 SGHRS and CDR2 YFSETQ. Deletions cut 4 bases from V and 1 base from J, with 8 bases between. The CDR3 is CASSEQTNTEAFF. The CDR3 coding sequence is TGCGCCAGCAGCGAACAAACGAACACTGAAGCTTTCTTT.

The chain couples TRBV9 to TRBJ2-7, with a tentative D call TRBD2 (5 bases). The V end lost 0 bases, the J end lost 1 base, and 8 bases lay between the germline ends. Germline CDR1 is SGDLS and CDR2 is YYNGEE. CDR3 length equals 14 residues. The CDR3 DNA reads TGTGCCAGCAGCGTAGAGCTAGCTTCCTACGAGCAGTACTTC. Translated: CASSVELASYEQYF.

The CDR3 bases are TGTGCCATCAGTCGGGGAACAGGGGGGGACGGGGAGCTGTTTTTT. This encodes CAISRGTGGDGELFF. The chain couples TRBV10-3 to TRBJ2-2, with D tentatively TRBD1 (8 bases). The V end lost 5 bases, the J end lost 7 bases, and 17 bases lay between the germline ends. Germline assignment: CDR1 ENHRY and CDR2 SYGVKD. This CDR3 has 15 residues.

This chain connects TRBV19 to TRBJ1-1; D is ambiguous. This CDR3 has 13 amino acids. Germline V gene sequence: CDR1 LNHDA, CDR2 SQIVND (reference sequence). Trimming pared 3 bases from V and 1 base from J, leaving 6 bases between. The CDR3 spells CASSIGWNTEAFF. CDR3 coding DNA: TGTGCCAGTAGTATCGGGTGGAACACTGAAGCTTTCTTT.

The chain has TRBV20-1 and TRBJ2-1, with 7 bases that match TRBD2. The trim removed 3 bases at V and 4 bases at J, leaving 6 bases unmatched. The CDR3 is made up of 14 amino acids. CDR1 and CDR2 (germline): DFQATT, SNEGSKA (reference sequence). CDR3 region: CSASPREMYNEQFF. The CDR3 region has the DNA TGCAGTGCTAGTCCGCGGGAGATGTACAATGAGCAGTTCTTC.

As regards this clone: This could be a read error, since a much larger clone is one nucleotide away. V usage is TRBV14 and J usage is TRBJ1-2, with 9 positions matching TRBD1. V trimming: 4 bases; J trimming: 4 bases; junction bases outside the gene matches: 1. Germline CDR1 reads SGHDN; CDR2 reads FVKESK. The CDR3 loop spans 13 amino acids. Here the CDR3 reads CASSPGQGYGYTF. DNA for the CDR3: TGTGCCAGCAGCCCGGGACAGGGCTATGGCTACACCTTC.

The chain is built from TRBV25-1 and TRBJ2-7; the match to TRBD2 covers 9 bases. This CDR3 comprises 18 residues. The V gene end was trimmed by 2 bases and the J gene end by 6 bases; junction bases not matched to a gene: 17. The germline V gene encodes CDR1 MGHDK and CDR2 SYGVNS. CDR3 region: CASSERIIQTGLASEQYF. As DNA, the CDR3 is TGTGCCAGCAGTGAACGGATCATCCAAACGGGACTAGCTAGCGAGCAGTACTTC.

The chain links TRBV12-3 or TRBV12-4 to TRBJ1-1; no firm D call. The CDR3 sequence is 12 residues long. With 6 bases removed from V and 4 bases from J, the gap between germline ends came to 9 bases. In nucleotides, the CDR3 is TGTGCCAGCAGCCAGGTTGCCACTGAAGCTTTCTTT. Its protein product is CASSQVATEAFF.

The chain combines TRBV4-1 with TRBJ1-1; D might be TRBD1 (5 bases). The CDR3 has 15 residues. Germline V gene sequence: CDR1 MGHRA, CDR2 YSYEKL. V lost 1 base and J lost 1, with 10 bases in between. Here the CDR3 DNA reads TGCGCCAGCAGCCAAGTACAGGCACCGAACACTGAAGCTTTCTTT. Translation: CASSQVQAPNTEAFF.

This chain connects TRBV2 to TRBJ1-6; D possibly corresponds to TRBD1 (6 bases). The CDR3 extends over 14 amino acids. The germline V gene has CDR1 SNHLY and CDR2 FYNNEI. Trimming removed 8 bases from V and 7 bases from J, with 15 bases in between. The CDR3 loop is CASYRDTPNSPLHF. The CDR3 nucleotides are TGTGCCAGCTACCGGGACACCCCAAATTCACCCCTCCACTTT.

In its sample, this clone was seen once. The chain combines TRBV4-3 with TRBJ2-1; maybe TRBD1 (6 bases). V lost 4 bases, J lost 8 bases, and 12 bases lay in between. The CDR3 is 13 amino acids. From germline, CDR1 is LGHNA and CDR2 YSLEER. This CDR3 reads CASSLTGMDEQFF. The CDR3 DNA sequence: TGCGCCAGCAGCCTGACAGGCATGGATGAGCAGTTCTTC.

The chain combines TRBV7-2 with TRBJ2-1, with 12 nucleotides matching TRBD2. The CDR3 is 15 residues long. After removal of 2 bases from V and 8 bases from J, the junction contained 4 bases not matched to a gene. Germline V gene sequence: CDR1 SGHTA, CDR2 FQGNSA. CDR3 coding DNA: TGTGCCAGCAGCTTACAGACTAGCGGGAGAGATGAGCAGTTCTTC. This sequence encodes CASSLQTSGRDEQFF.

This clone was counted once. The chain links TRBV11-1 to TRBJ1-1, with D possibly being TRBD1 (6 bases). CDR3 length: 15 amino acids. CDR1 is SGHAT, CDR2 FQDESV, per germline (reference sequence). V lost 4 bases to trimming and J lost 1 base, with 13 bases between them. CDR3 sequence (DNA): TGTGCCAGCAGCTCATCAAAGACAGGGAACACTGAAGCTTTCTTT. Translating gives CASSSSKTGNTEAFF.

The J gene is TRBJ2-7, the V gene TRBV3-1 (or the pseudogene TRBV3-2); the D gene is possibly TRBD2 (6 bases). Trimming removed 1 base from V and 5 bases from J, with 6 bases in between. Germline CDR1 and CDR2: LGHDT and YNNKEL (reference sequence). This CDR3 comprises 12 residues. Here the CDR3 reads CASSQAGDEQYF. CDR3 nucleotide sequence: TGTGCCAGCAGCCAAGCGGGAGACGAGCAGTACTTC.

The chain couples TRBV9 to TRBJ1-6; D remains unclear. The CDR3 is made up of 13 amino acids. The V and J ends lost 4 bases and 8 bases respectively, with 10 bases between them. Germline V gene data show CDR1 as SGDLS and CDR2 as YYNGEE. Here the CDR3 reads CASSSRTDSPLHF. The CDR3 DNA reads as TGTGCCAGCAGCTCCCGGACTGATTCACCCCTCCACTTT.